Detailed here is one TCR beta chain. The data originate from a study of shared clonotypes between healthy human individuals. Evenly divided among several immunoSEQ plates was the genomic DNA of each subset. Around 30,000 T cell genomes, or about 190 ng DNA, went into the sorted-subset replicate PCRs. The repertoire was sequenced with immunoSEQ multiplex PCR; TCRdb's copy has only in-frame clones and lacks some. This table holds 2 million to 3 million clones, 80% to 95% found once. Trimming shortened V by 2 bases and J by 2 bases, and 9 bases separated the two germline ends. CDR1 and CDR2 from the germline V gene are SGHTA and FQGTGA. The CDR3 has 14 residues. CD4+ cell separation produced CD45RA+ naive and CD45RA-negative memory subsets.

This clonotype was obtained from a man aged 18 to 30 in good health. Some clones in this sample may be carry-over from other donors' samples. The sample consisted of naive CD4+ T cells from PBMCs. Noted subset: CD45RA+ positively selected. The V and J genes are TRBV7-3 and TRBJ1-2; weak D call: TRBD1 (5 bases). CDR3 coding DNA: TGTGCCAGCAGCTTAGGGGCGCAGAACTATGGCTACACCTTC. Translation gives CASSLGAQNYGYTF.